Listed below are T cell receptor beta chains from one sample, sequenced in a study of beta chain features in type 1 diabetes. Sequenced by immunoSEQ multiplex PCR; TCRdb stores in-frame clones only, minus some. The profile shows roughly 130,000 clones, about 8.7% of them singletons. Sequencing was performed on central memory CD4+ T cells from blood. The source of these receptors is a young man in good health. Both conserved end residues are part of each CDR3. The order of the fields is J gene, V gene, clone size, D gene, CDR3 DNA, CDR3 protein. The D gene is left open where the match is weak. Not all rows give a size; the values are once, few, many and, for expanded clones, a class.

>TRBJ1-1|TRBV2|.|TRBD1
TGTGCCAGCAGTGCGCAACAGGGGTGGACTGAAGCTTTCTTT
CASSAQQGWTEAFF
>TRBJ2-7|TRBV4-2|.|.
TGTGCCAGCAGCCAAGTTATCCAGGACGAGCAGTACTTC
CASSQVIQDEQYF
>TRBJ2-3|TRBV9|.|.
TGTGCCAGCAGCGAAAGACTGGAAAGCACAGATACGCAGTATTTT
CASSERLESTDTQYF
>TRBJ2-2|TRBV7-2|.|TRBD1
TGTGCCAGCACATTAGTTTCGACAGGGGCACAGACCGGGGAGCTGTTTTTT
CASTLVSTGAQTGELFF
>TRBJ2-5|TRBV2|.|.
TGTGCCAGCAGGACTGCTCGAGAGACCCAGTACTTC
CASRTARETQYF
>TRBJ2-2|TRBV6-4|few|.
TGTGCCAGCAGGACCCTCAGAGGAGGGGAGCTGTTTTTT
CASRTLRGGELFF
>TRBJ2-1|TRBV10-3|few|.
TGTGCCATCACTGGGGGGGGGCATTGGGATGAGCAGTTCTTC
CAITGGGHWDEQFF
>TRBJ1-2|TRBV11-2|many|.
TGTGCCAGCACCTCCGCCTCCCGGGGTCATGGCTACACCTTC
CASTSASRGHGYTF
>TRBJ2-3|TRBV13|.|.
TGTGCCAGCAGCTTAGCAGGGGGCACAGATACGCAGTATTTT
CASSLAGGTDTQYF
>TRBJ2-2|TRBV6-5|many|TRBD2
TGTGCCAGCAGTTACTCGCCTAGCGGGGGCACCGGGGAGCTGTTTTTT
CASSYSPSGGTGELFF
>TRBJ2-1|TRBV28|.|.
TGTGCCAGCAGTTCGGGGGGCGATGAGCAGTTCTTC
CASSSGGDEQFF
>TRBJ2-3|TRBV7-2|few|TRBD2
TGTGCCAGCAGCTTAGTGAGGCTAGCGGGGGCAAATACGCAGTATTTT
CASSLVRLAGANTQYF
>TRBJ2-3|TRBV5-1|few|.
TGCGCCAGCAAACTAGACCTCACAGATACGCAGTATTTT
CASKLDLTDTQYF
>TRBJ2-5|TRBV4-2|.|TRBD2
TGTGCCAGCAGCCAAAGAGCGGGGACTCAAGAGACCCAGTACTTC
CASSQRAGTQETQYF
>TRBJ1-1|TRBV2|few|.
TGTGCCAGAAACCAACGAGTGAACACTGAAGCTTTCTTT
CARNQRVNTEAFF
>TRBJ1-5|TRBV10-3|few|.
TGTGCCATCAGTGAGTCGGGGCCCCCCTCCCCTCAGCCCCAGCATTTT
CAISESGPPSPQPQHF
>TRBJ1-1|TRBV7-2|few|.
TGTGCCAGCAGCCCCCAACAGGGAAGGGGCACTGAAGCTTTCTTT
CASSPQQGRGTEAFF
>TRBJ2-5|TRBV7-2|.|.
TGTGCCAGCAGCTTCCAAGGGGCTTTCCAAGAGACCCAGTACTTC
CASSFQGAFQETQYF
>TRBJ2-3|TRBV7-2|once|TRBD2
TGTGCCAGCAGCACCCAGCGGGGGTCAGATACGCAGTATTTT
CASSTQRGSDTQYF
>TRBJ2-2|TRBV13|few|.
TGTGCCAGCAGCCCTATGAAGGAACAGGGTAACACCGGGGAGCTGTTTTTT
CASSPMKEQGNTGELFF
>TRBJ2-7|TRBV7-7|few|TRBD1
TGTGCCAGCAGCCTAGGACAGGGTGGCGAGCAGTACTTC
CASSLGQGGEQYF
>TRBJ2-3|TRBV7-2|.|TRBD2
TGTGCCAGCAGCTTAAAGGGACTAGCGTACTCTTGGAGTGCTGCGCAGTATTTT
CASSLKGLAYSWSAAQYF
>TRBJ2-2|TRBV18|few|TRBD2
TGTGCCAGCTCACCATACCAGCGGGGAGGCGCCGGGGAGCTGTTTTTT
CASSPYQRGGAGELFF
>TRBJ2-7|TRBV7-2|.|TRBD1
TGTGCCAGCAGCTTTAACAGGGGGAAGCAGTACTTC
CASSFNRGKQYF
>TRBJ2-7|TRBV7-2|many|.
TGTGCCAGCAGCTTAATGTCACAGGGTACCCACGAGCAGTACTTC
CASSLMSQGTHEQYF
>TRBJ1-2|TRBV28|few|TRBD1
TGTGCCAGCTCCCTTTTGGGACAGGCCTATGGCTACACCTTC
CASSLLGQAYGYTF
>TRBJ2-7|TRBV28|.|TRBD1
TGTGCCAGCAGTTGGGAAAGGGGGCTCGAGCAGTACTTC
CASSWERGLEQYF
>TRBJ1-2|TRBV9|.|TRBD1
TGTGCCAGCAGCGGCGCCACAGGGGTCGAGAGCTACACCTTC
CASSGATGVESYTF
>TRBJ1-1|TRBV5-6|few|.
TGTGCCAGCAGCTTGGCCAAGAACACTGAAGCTTTCTTT
CASSLAKNTEAFF
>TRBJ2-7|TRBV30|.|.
TGTGCCTGGAACAGCGGCTCCTACGAGCAGTACTTC
CAWNSGSYEQYF
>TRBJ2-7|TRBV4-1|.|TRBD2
TGCGCCAGCAGCCAAGGCTTTAGCGGGGGGTTTCCCTACGAGCAGTACTTC
CASSQGFSGGFPYEQYF
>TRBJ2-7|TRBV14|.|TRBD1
TGTGCCAGCAGCCGTTCGGGACAGCCCTACGAGCAGTACTTC
CASSRSGQPYEQYF
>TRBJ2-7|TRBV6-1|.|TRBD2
TGTGCCAGCAGTGCTGGACTAGCGGGGGGCCTCGAGCAGTACTTC
CASSAGLAGGLEQYF
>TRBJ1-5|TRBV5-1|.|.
TGCGCCAGCAGCTCTCAAGGGGGTAGCAATCAGCCCCAGCATTTT
CASSSQGGSNQPQHF
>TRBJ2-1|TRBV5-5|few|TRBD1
TGTGCCAGCAGCTTTCCGACAGGGGGGACTAATGAGCAGTTCTTC
CASSFPTGGTNEQFF
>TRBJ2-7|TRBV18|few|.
TGTGCCAGCTCACCCACTGGACAGACCTACGAGCAGTACTTC
CASSPTGQTYEQYF
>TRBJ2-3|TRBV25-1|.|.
TGTGCCAGCAGTGCAAGGGGTCAGAGCACAGATACGCAGTATTTT
CASSARGQSTDTQYF
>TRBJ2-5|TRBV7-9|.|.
TGTGCCAGCAGCTTAGGGCAAGCGAGAGAGACCCAGTACTTC
CASSLGQARETQYF
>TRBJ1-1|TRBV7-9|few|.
TGTGCCAGCAGCTTTTTCCGAGACACTGAAGCTTTCTTT
CASSFFRDTEAFF
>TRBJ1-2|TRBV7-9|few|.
TGTGCCAGCAGCTTACCTTATGGCTACACCTTC
CASSLPYGYTF
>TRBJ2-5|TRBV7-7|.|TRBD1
TGTGCCAGCAGCTTAGGACAGGGGGCTTGGGAGACCCAGTACTTC
CASSLGQGAWETQYF
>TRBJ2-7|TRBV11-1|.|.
TGTGCCAGCAGCCAACACCCACGACAGGTGTCCTACGAGCAGTACTTC
CASSQHPRQVSYEQYF
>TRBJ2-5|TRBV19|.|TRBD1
TGTGCCAGTAGTAAAGACAGGGTGGGTCGAGAGACCCAGTACTTC
CASSKDRVGRETQYF
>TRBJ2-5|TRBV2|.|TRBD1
TGTGCCAGCAGCTCAGGACAGGGGGAAGAGACCCAGTACTTC
CASSSGQGEETQYF
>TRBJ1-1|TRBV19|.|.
TGTGCCAGTAGTATGGCAGGGGTCACTGAAGCTTTCTTT
CASSMAGVTEAFF
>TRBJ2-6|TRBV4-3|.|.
TGCGCCAGCAGCCAAGATTACGGCTCTGGGGCCAACGTCCTGACTTTC
CASSQDYGSGANVLTF
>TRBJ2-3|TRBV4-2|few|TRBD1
TGTGCCAGCACCACTAACAGGGGTACGCAGTATTTT
CASTTNRGTQYF
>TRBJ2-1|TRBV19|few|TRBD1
TGTGCCAGTAGTCGTCGGGACAGGCTATACAATGAGCAGTTCTTC
CASSRRDRLYNEQFF
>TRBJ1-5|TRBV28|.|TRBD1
TGTGCCAGCAGTCCCAGGGGGCGCAATCAGCCCCAGCATTTT
CASSPRGRNQPQHF
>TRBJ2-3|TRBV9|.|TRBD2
TGTGCCAGCAGACCCACTAGCGGGGGAACAGATACGCAGTATTTT
CASRPTSGGTDTQYF
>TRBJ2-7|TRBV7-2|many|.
TGTGCCAGCAGCTTAGGGGGAGCGGGCTACGAGCAGTACTTC
CASSLGGAGYEQYF
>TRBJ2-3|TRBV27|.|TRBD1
TGTGCCAGCAGTGCGTACAGGGGACACACAGATACGCAGTATTTT
CASSAYRGHTDTQYF
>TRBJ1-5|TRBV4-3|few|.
TGCGCCAGCAGCCCCCAACCGGCGGGTACAGTCAATCAGCCCCAGCATTTT
CASSPQPAGTVNQPQHF
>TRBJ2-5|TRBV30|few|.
TGTGCCTGGAGTGTACTTCGGGAGACCCAGTACTTC
CAWSVLRETQYF
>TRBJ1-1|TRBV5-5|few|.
TGTGCCAGCAGGGACAGCTTGAACACTGAAGCTTTCTTT
CASRDSLNTEAFF
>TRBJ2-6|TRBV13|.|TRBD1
TGTGCCAGCAGCAGGGGACAGGGGGCCAACGTCCTGACTTTC
CASSRGQGANVLTF
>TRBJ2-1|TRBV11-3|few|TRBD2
TGTGCCAGCAGCGCGGGACTAGCGGGGGGTCCAATGTTGTTCTTC
CASSAGLAGGPMLFF
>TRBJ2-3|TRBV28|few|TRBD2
TGTGCCAGCATCCCCCTAATTAGCGGGGGGGCCCCAGATACGCAGTATTTT
CASIPLISGGAPDTQYF
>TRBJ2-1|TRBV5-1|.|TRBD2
TGCGCCAGCAGCCCACGGACTAGCGGGGGTGAGCAGTTCTTC
CASSPRTSGGEQFF
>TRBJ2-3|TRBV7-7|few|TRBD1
TGTGCCAGCAGCCCGGGACAGGGGTCAGATACGCAGTATTTT
CASSPGQGSDTQYF